The clone carrying this TCR beta chain was detected only a few times. The data were taken from a study of immune heterogeneity within non-small cell lung tumors. It was with 32 V and 13 J primers that multiplex PCR amplified TCR beta CDR3. TCRdb reprocessed the multiplex PCR reads via MiXCR and lists one record per CDR3 protein. Of a few thousand distinct CDR3 sequences in the sample, around 20% are singletons; the top ten hold 3% to 4.5%. The template for each sample was around 540 ng of genomic DNA, which had been extracted from bulk tumor tissue. Far-apart biopsies, several per primary tumor, were taken during surgery. It was patients with untreated, newly diagnosed non-small cell lung cancer who underwent curative surgery. This TCR was recovered from a man in his forties with non-small cell lung cancer. The sequenced sample was lung tumor tissue.

As DNA, the CDR3 is TGCAGTGCTAGGGAGACTAGCTTGAGCTCTGGGGCCAACGTCCTGACTTTC. Its protein product is CSARETSLSSGANVLTF. The gene calls are TRBV20-1 and TRBJ2-6, with 7 bases that match TRBD2. V lost 3 bases, J lost 0 bases, and 8 bases stayed unmatched. Germline V lookup: CDR1 DFQATT, CDR2 SNEGSKA (reference sequence). CDR3 length: 17 residues.